The 14 T cell receptor beta chains presented below share a single source sample, sequenced in a study of T-cell memory formation after mild COVID-19 (dated by TCRdb to the early 2020s). The receptor library was made with 5' RACE. Instrument on record: Illumina NovaSeq 6000. The public reads were reanalyzed by TCRdb: fastp trimming at Q25, MiXCR alignment, in-frame beta chains only. Identical CDR3 proteins give one entry, which carries the most common genes and DNA. For this sample the table gives a few hundred thousand distinct CDR3 sequences, of which roughly 20% were detected only once. Roughly 21% of the sample is held by the ten biggest clonotypes. The material sequenced was PBMCs or a T cell subset sorted from them (not recorded which). Receptor source: a man aged 18 to 35 who had mild COVID-19 (a few samples of this study predate the infection). The sample titles of this study are shuffled in the database, so cell type and time point are left out; the donor was told from shared clones.

The chain uses TRBV20-1 and TRBJ2-1; D not certain. With 8 bases removed from V and 0 bases from J, the gap between germline ends came to 20 bases. This CDR3 is built from 16 residues. CDR1 and CDR2 (germline): DFQATT, SNEGSKA (reference sequence). The CDR3 DNA sequence: TGCAGTCCCAGTGGAGAACGGTCCAGCTCCTACAATGAGCAGTTCTTC. Its protein product is CSPSGERSSSYNEQFF.

The CDR3 sequence is CASSRLGEETQYF. In nucleotides, the CDR3 is TGTGCCAGCAGCCGACTGGGCGAAGAGACCCAGTACTTC. This chain connects TRBV12-3 or TRBV12-4 to TRBJ2-5, with D uncertain. This CDR3 comprises 13 residues. V gave up 6 bases and J gave up 3 bases, with 11 bases separating them.

This clonotype was seen a few times. V and J are TRBV11-2 and TRBJ2-7; D unresolved. CDR3 length: 12 residues. V lost 1 base to trimming and J lost 7 bases, with 8 bases between them. Germline CDR1 SGHAT, CDR2 FQNNGV. The CDR3 region is CASSLGVWEQYV. Written as DNA, the CDR3 is TGTGCCAGCAGCTTAGGGGTATGGGAGCAGTACGTC.

This rearrangement joins TRBV30 to TRBJ2-3; TRBD1 agrees at 10 bases. The CDR3 consists of 16 residues. V shed 0 bases and J 4 bases; nucleotides not matched to a gene: 7. Germline loops: CDR1 GTSNPN, CDR2 SVGIG (reference sequence). The CDR3 here is CAWSVEGQGTSDTQYF. The CDR3 bases are TGTGCCTGGAGTGTAGAGGGACAGGGGACCTCAGATACGCAGTATTTT.

The V gene is TRBV6-6, the J gene TRBJ1-2, with D perhaps matching TRBD1 (5 bases). Germline CDR1 is MNHNY and CDR2 is SVGAGI (reference sequence). Trimming left V 6 bases short and J 3 bases short, with 14 bases between. This CDR3 spans 14 amino acids. The CDR3 coding sequence is TGTGCCAGCAGCAGTACAGGACGAGACTATGGCTACACCTTC. This codes for CASSSTGRDYGYTF.

This clonotype was found a few times. V is TRBV5-1 and J is TRBJ1-1; D may be TRBD1 (6 bases). The V end was cut by 4 bases, the J end by 5 bases, with 12 bases between. This CDR3 spans 13 amino acids. CDR1 is SGHRS and CDR2 is YFSETQ in the germline V gene. This chain's CDR3 is CASSTGGRTEAFF. The DNA of the CDR3 is TGCGCCAGCAGCACGGGGGGCCGGACTGAAGCTTTCTTT.

The chain employs TRBV9 and TRBJ2-1; 11 bases are shared with TRBD2. CDR1 and CDR2 from the germline V gene are SGDLS and YYNGEE. The length of the CDR3 is 14 residues. With 2 bases clipped from V and 8 bases from J, the junction kept 3 bases outside the gene matches. CDR3 sequence: CASSVTSGVHEQFF. In DNA, the CDR3 is TGTGCCAGCAGCGTGACTAGCGGGGTTCATGAGCAGTTCTTC.

V gene TRBV5-1 combines with J gene TRBJ2-7; 8 bases are a match to TRBD1. Germline V gene data show CDR1 as SGHRS and CDR2 as YFSETQ. J gave up 5 bases and V 4 bases, and 2 bases lay outside the gene matches. The length of the CDR3 is 12 residues. The CDR3 protein is CASSQDRDEQYF. CDR3 nucleotide sequence: TGCGCCAGCAGCCAGGACAGGGACGAGCAGTACTTC.

In its sample, this clonotype was seen a few times. V usage is TRBV4-2 and J usage is TRBJ2-3; 10 nucleotides line up with TRBD2. CDR1 is LGHNA, CDR2 YNFKEQ, per germline. The CDR3 totals 16 residues. Trimming took 4 bases from V and 3 from J; bases not matched to a gene: 7. CDR3 protein: CASSPIAGGMTDTQYF. CDR3 DNA sequence: TGTGCCAGCAGCCCTATAGCGGGGGGCATGACAGATACGCAGTATTTT.

This clonotype appeared a few times. The chain has TRBV20-1 and TRBJ2-7; 7 bases agree with TRBD1. Germline-derived CDR1 and CDR2 are DFQATT and SNEGSKA (reference sequence). The ends lost 5 bases at V and 3 bases at J; junction bases unmatched: 4. CDR3 size: 12 residues. The CDR3 DNA is TGCAGTGCTCATAACAGGGGCTACGAGCAGTACTTC. Translating it yields CSAHNRGYEQYF.

This clonotype was picked up a small number of times. The rearrangement uses TRBV27 and TRBJ2-1; D possibly uses TRBD1 or TRBD2 (5 bases each). Per germline, CDR1 MNHEY and CDR2 SMNVEV (reference sequence). CDR3 length equals 14 residues. The germline V and J ends were trimmed by 3 bases and 2 bases, with 8 bases remaining between them. This CDR3 reads CASSLGVAYNEQFF. CDR3 coding DNA: TGTGCCAGCAGTTTGGGGGTAGCCTACAATGAGCAGTTCTTC.

J is TRBJ1-2 and V is TRBV4-1; D remains ambiguous. Trimming shortened V by 0 bases and J by 6 bases, and 11 bases separated the two germline ends. Germline V lookup: CDR1 MGHRA, CDR2 YSYEKL. CDR3 length equals 14 residues. The CDR3 loop reads CASSQDGNSNGYTF. The CDR3 DNA reads TGCGCCAGCAGCCAAGATGGGAACAGCAATGGCTACACCTTC.

V usage is TRBV5-6 and J usage is TRBJ2-3; D is unclear. The CDR3 loop spans 15 amino acids. Germline lookup yields CDR1 SGHDT and CDR2 YYEEEE. Deletions cut 0 bases from V and 0 bases from J, with 8 bases between. CDR3 sequence reads: CASSLEQYSTDTQYF. The CDR3 bases are TGTGCCAGCAGCTTGGAACAGTATAGCACAGATACGCAGTATTTT.

The chain combines TRBV27 with TRBJ1-6; possibly TRBD1 for D (5 bases). Germline CDR1 is MNHEY and CDR2 is SMNVEV (reference sequence). This CDR3 has 15 amino acids. V dropped 5 bases and J dropped 6 bases, with 14 bases sitting between them. CDR3 residues: CASSPRRDGNSPLHF. The CDR3 DNA follows: TGTGCCAGCAGTCCCCGCCGGGACGGTAATTCACCCCTCCACTTT.